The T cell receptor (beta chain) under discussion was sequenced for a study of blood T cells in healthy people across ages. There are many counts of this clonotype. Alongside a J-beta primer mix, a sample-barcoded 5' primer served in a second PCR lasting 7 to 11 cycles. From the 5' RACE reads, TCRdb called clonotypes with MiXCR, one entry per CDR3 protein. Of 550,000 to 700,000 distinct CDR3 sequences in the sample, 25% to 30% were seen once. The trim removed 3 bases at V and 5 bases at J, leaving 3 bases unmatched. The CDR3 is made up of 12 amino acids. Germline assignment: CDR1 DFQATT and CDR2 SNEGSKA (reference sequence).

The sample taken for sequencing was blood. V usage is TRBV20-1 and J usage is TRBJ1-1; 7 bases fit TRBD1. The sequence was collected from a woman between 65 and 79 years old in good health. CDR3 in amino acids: CSARQGGTEAFF. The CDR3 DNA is TGCAGTGCTAGGCAGGGGGGGACTGAAGCTTTCTTT.